The rows below give T cell receptor beta chains drawn from one sample of a study of CD8 T cells in ankylosing spondylitis. Via MiXCR, TCRdb re-called the 5' RACE reads, giving one row per CDR3 protein. The sample carries more than 300,000 distinct CDR3 sequences, around a tenth recorded once. Sequencing was done on a sample of blood, either unsorted or a sorted T cell fraction (not recorded which). The receptors were gathered from a female donor with ankylosing spondylitis or in good health (not recorded which). CDR3s include the opening cysteine and the closing phenylalanine or tryptophan. A D gene is named only where the DNA matches it firmly. A row's size may be missing; if present it is once, few, many or a size class.

D gene	J gene	V gene	clone size	CDR3 DNA	CDR3 protein
.	TRBJ2-5	TRBV5-1	many	TGCGCCAGCAGCTTGGATCCTCTGGGAGAGACCCAGTACTTC	CASSLDPLGETQYF
TRBD1	TRBJ2-7	TRBV30	few	TGTGCCTGGAGTCTCACAGGGGGGAGCAACGAGCAGTACTTC	CAWSLTGGSNEQYF
.	TRBJ1-1	TRBV7-3	many	TGTGCCAGCAGCTTATCGTCAGACAACAGGCCAGGGGCATTAGGGAACACTGAAGCTTTCTTT	CASSLSSDNRPGALGNTEAFF
TRBD1	TRBJ1-1	TRBV5-1	.	TGCGCCAGCAGCTTCGGGCAGGGGGGTTCTGAAGCTTTCTTT	CASSFGQGGSEAFF
.	TRBJ1-6	TRBV5-1	many	TGCGCCAGCAGCCCCGAATCGGGACTAAATTCACCCCTCCACTTT	CASSPESGLNSPLHF
TRBD1	TRBJ2-1	TRBV12-3/TRBV12-4	many	TGTGCCAGCAGCGGGACAGGGGCCAATGAGCAGTTCTTC	CASSGTGANEQFF
.	TRBJ2-6	TRBV6-1	many	TGTGCCAGCAAATTCGGTCTGGGGGCCAACGTCCTGACTTTC	CASKFGLGANVLTF
.	TRBJ1-2	TRBV19	many	TGTGCCAGTAGTCTGGGCTCTGTTAACTATGGCTACACCTTC	CASSLGSVNYGYTF
.	TRBJ1-6	TRBV20-1	many	TGCAGTGCTAGAGCCTCTAGTACACCCCTCCACTTT	CSARASSTPLHF
.	TRBJ1-6	TRBV5-5	.	TGTGCCAGCAGCTCCCAGGGGATGTATAATTCACCCCTCCACTTT	CASSSQGMYNSPLHF
.	TRBJ1-5	TRBV6-1	many	TGTGCCAGCAGTGAACCAAGGGGTAGCAATCAGCCCCAGCATTTT	CASSEPRGSNQPQHF
.	TRBJ2-7	TRBV7-2	many	TGTGCCAGCAGCCCGGGACTTGAGCAGTACTTC	CASSPGLEQYF
TRBD1	TRBJ2-3	TRBV5-1	many	TGCGCCAGCAGCTTTGGACAGGGGGCTGCCACAGATACGCAGTATTTT	CASSFGQGAATDTQYF
TRBD1	TRBJ2-1	TRBV5-1	many	TGCGCCAGCAGCTTGGTGGGGGACAGTCTTGGGGAGCAGTTCTTC	CASSLVGDSLGEQFF
.	TRBJ1-4	TRBV12-3/TRBV12-4	.	TGTGCCAGCAGGGGAGAAGTGAGCGAAGCTAATGAAAAACTGTTTTTT	CASRGEVSEANEKLFF
.	TRBJ2-2	TRBV10-3	many	TGTGCCATCAGTGCGGATGGCGGGGAGCTGTTTTTT	CAISADGGELFF
.	TRBJ2-1	TRBV18	many	TGTGCCAGCTCACCAGCTAGAGACAATGAGCAGTTCTTC	CASSPARDNEQFF
TRBD2	TRBJ2-7	TRBV7-2	many	TGTGCCAGCAGCCGAGGGACTAGCGGTTCCTACGAGCAGTACTTC	CASSRGTSGSYEQYF
TRBD1	TRBJ1-2	TRBV20-1	few	TGCAGTGCCTATTTAACAGGGGGCGCGGGGTATGGCTACACCTTC	CSAYLTGGAGYGYTF
TRBD1	TRBJ2-7	TRBV5-1	few	TGCGCCAGCAGCCCGACAGGGGGCGCTTACGAGCAGTACTTC	CASSPTGGAYEQYF
.	TRBJ2-3	TRBV10-3	many	TGTGCCATCAGTGAGGACCAAACAGATACGCAGTATTTT	CAISEDQTDTQYF
TRBD2	TRBJ2-3	TRBV20-1	.	TGCAGCGGGGGGACAGATACGCAGTATTTT	CSGGTDTQYF
.	TRBJ1-3	TRBV4-1	.	TGCGCCAGCAGCCCCTTCGAGTTAAGCGCTGGAAACACCATATATTTT	CASSPFELSAGNTIYF
TRBD1	TRBJ2-3	TRBV20-1	many	TGCAGTGCTAGGGAGGGGACAGGCGTTAGGAAAATCATCACAGATACGCAGTATTTT	CSAREGTGVRKIITDTQYF
.	TRBJ2-1	TRBV28	.	TGTGCCAGCACCCTCCCGGGACGCACCAATGAGCAGTTCTTC	CASTLPGRTNEQFF
.	TRBJ1-3	TRBV30	.	TGTGCCTGGAGGAACCCTGGAAACACCATATATTTT	CAWRNPGNTIYF
TRBD1	TRBJ2-7	TRBV20-1	many	TGCAGTCCCTCGGGACAGGGTCGGAACGAGCAGTACTTC	CSPSGQGRNEQYF
TRBD2	TRBJ2-2	TRBV20-1	many	TGCAGTGCTAGAGTCGCGGGACTAGCGGGTACCGGGGAGCTGTTTTTT	CSARVAGLAGTGELFF
.	TRBJ2-1	TRBV5-1	many	TGCGCCAGCAGCTTGGCACCACGAGACAATGAGCAGTTCTTC	CASSLAPRDNEQFF
.	TRBJ1-5	TRBV6-1	many	TGTGCCAGCAGTGATTCCAAGGCCCAGCCCCAGCATTTT	CASSDSKAQPQHF
TRBD2	TRBJ2-3	TRBV5-1	few	TGCGCCAGCAGCTCCGGGACTAGCGTCACAGATACGCAGTATTTT	CASSSGTSVTDTQYF
.	TRBJ2-1	TRBV15	many	TGTGCCACCAGCAGAGATCTCTTGGGTGGCGATGAGCAGTTCTTC	CATSRDLLGGDEQFF
.	TRBJ2-1	TRBV12-3/TRBV12-4	many	TGTGCCAGCAGTTCCAGACAGCATCAGTTCTTC	CASSSRQHQFF
.	TRBJ2-7	TRBV5-1	many	TGCGCCAGCACACCCCGTTGGGGTAGTGCGTACGAGCAGTACTTC	CASTPRWGSAYEQYF
TRBD2	TRBJ2-1	TRBV12-3/TRBV12-4	few	TGTGCCAGCAGTCCTCCGTCGGGACTAGCGGGGGTTAATGAGCAGTTCTTC	CASSPPSGLAGVNEQFF
.	TRBJ1-4	TRBV12-3/TRBV12-4	many	TGTGCCAGCACCCGGACAACTAATGAAAAACTGTTTTTT	CASTRTTNEKLFF
.	TRBJ2-2	TRBV4-1	few	TGCGCCAGCAGCCTTAGAAGTGACCCCGGGGCCGGGGAGCTGTTTTTT	CASSLRSDPGAGELFF
TRBD1	TRBJ2-3	TRBV20-1	many	TGCAGTGCCCAATCCGAGGGGGCTGCAGATACGCAGTATTTT	CSAQSEGAADTQYF
TRBD1	TRBJ1-6	TRBV7-9	many	TGTGCCAGCAGCTTTGGGGACAGGGGACGATCACCCCTCCACTTT	CASSFGDRGRSPLHF
.	TRBJ2-7	TRBV20-1	few	TGCAGTGCGGCCCAACGGGTCCTCCCCTACGAGCAGTACTTC	CSAAQRVLPYEQYF
.	TRBJ2-7	TRBV10-3	few	TGTGCCATCAGTGGGATAGGGCGCCTCGGCGAGCAGTACTTC	CAISGIGRLGEQYF
.	TRBJ2-5	TRBV29-1	many	TGCAGCGTTGCCCAGGGGCGGGAAAGGACCCAGTACTTC	CSVAQGRERTQYF
TRBD1	TRBJ2-5	TRBV7-8	.	TGTGCCAGCAGCTCGACAGGGGGCGTAAAGACCCAGTACTTC	CASSSTGGVKTQYF
TRBD1	TRBJ2-2	TRBV29-1	once	TGCAGCGTTTACGGGACAGGGGGCGAGGGCGGGGAGCTGTTTTTT	CSVYGTGGEGGELFF
TRBD2	TRBJ2-7	TRBV4-1	few	TGCGCCAGCAGCCCTGGACTAGCGGGGGGACTTTACGAGCAGTACTTC	CASSPGLAGGLYEQYF
.	TRBJ1-1	TRBV4-1	.	TGCGCCAGCACCCTTGGGACGGTGAACACTGAAGCTTTCTTT	CASTLGTVNTEAFF
TRBD2	TRBJ2-3	TRBV6-2/TRBV6-3	few	TGTGCCAGCAGCCCGGGACTAGCACGAGATACGCAGTATTTT	CASSPGLARDTQYF
TRBD1	TRBJ1-5	TRBV5-6	many	TGTGCCAGCAGCTTGGGACAGGGGCATGGTCAGCCCCAGCATTTT	CASSLGQGHGQPQHF
TRBD2	TRBJ2-1	TRBV3-1	.	TGTGCCAGCAGCCTGCGGGGGGGCCTTCAGGATGAGCAGTTCTTC	CASSLRGGLQDEQFF
TRBD2	TRBJ2-3	TRBV5-1	few	TGCGCCAGCAGCTTGGAGCGGGGGGGCTCAGATACGCAGTATTTT	CASSLERGGSDTQYF
.	TRBJ1-1	TRBV5-1	many	TGCGCCAGCAGCTCCCTGAGGGGGGACACTGAAGCTTTCTTT	CASSSLRGDTEAFF
.	TRBJ2-3	TRBV7-2	many	TGTGCCAGCAGCTTTTCCGGGACTGACGCAGATACGCAGTATTTT	CASSFSGTDADTQYF
.	TRBJ1-5	TRBV7-9	many	TGTGCCAGCAGCCACAGGGACGGCAATCAGCCCCAGCATTTT	CASSHRDGNQPQHF
.	TRBJ2-7	TRBV2	.	TGTGCCAGCAGGGAACGGAGGGAGCAGTACTTC	CASRERREQYF
TRBD2	TRBJ2-3	TRBV11-2	many	TGTGCCAGCAGCTCCAAAGCGGGGGAGGCGGATACGCAGTATTTT	CASSSKAGEADTQYF